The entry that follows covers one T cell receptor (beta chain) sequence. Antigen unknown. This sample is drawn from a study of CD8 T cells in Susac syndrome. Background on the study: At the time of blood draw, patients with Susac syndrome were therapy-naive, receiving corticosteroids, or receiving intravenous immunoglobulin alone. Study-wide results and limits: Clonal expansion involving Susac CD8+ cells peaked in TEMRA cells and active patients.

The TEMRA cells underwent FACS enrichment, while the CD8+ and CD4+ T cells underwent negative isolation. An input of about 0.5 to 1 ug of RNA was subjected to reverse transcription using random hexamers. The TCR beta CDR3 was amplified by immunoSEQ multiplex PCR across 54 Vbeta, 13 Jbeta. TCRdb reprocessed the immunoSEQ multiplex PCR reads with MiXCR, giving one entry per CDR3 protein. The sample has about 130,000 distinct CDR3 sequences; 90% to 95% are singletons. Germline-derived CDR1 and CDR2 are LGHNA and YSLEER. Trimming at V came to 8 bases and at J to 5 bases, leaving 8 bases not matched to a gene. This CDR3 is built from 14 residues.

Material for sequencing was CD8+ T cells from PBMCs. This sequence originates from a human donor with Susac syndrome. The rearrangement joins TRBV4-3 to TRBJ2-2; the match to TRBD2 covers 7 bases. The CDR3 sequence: CASATGGETGELFF. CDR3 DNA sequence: TGCGCCAGCGCCACGGGGGGAGAGACCGGGGAGCTGTTTTTT.